These T cell receptor beta chains were read from a single sample in a study of OX40 agonist ivuxolimab in advanced cancers. The data were produced by immunoSEQ multiplex PCR, yet TCRdb's version contains in-frame clones alone and is incomplete. The table has around 95,000 clones, around 90% seen once; the top ten hold roughly 0.16%. The sequencing here drew on CD4+ or CD8+ T cells sorted from blood, taken in a trial of the OX40 agonist ivuxolimab. These receptors were collected from an adult with an advanced solid tumor such as melanoma, head and neck, liver or kidney cancer. Each CDR3 is given with its conserved first and last residue. D genes are given only for firm matches. Not every row has a clone size; where given, it reads once, few, many or a size class.

CDR3 DNA | CDR3 protein | clone size | J gene | V gene | D gene
TGCAGCGTTGTACTCTCCTACGAGCAGTACTTC | CSVVLSYEQYF | medium-sized | TRBJ2-7 | TRBV29-1 | -
TGTGCCAGTAACGAACTGGCGGGCAATCAGCCCCAGCATTTT | CASNELAGNQPQHF | - | TRBJ1-5 | TRBV19 | -
TGTGCCAGCAGTGAACAGGGGGCGCGGATCGGGGAGCTGTTTTTT | CASSEQGARIGELFF | - | TRBJ2-2 | TRBV25-1 | TRBD1
TGTGCCAGCAGCGTAGTGTCTCCAGATACGCAGTATTTT | CASSVVSPDTQYF | - | TRBJ2-3 | TRBV9 | -
TGCGCCAGCAGCTTGAGAAGCGGGCCATACAATGAGCAGTTCTTC | CASSLRSGPYNEQFF | - | TRBJ2-1 | TRBV5-1 | -
TGTGCCAGCTTAGATCGCCCCTACAATGAGCAGTTCTTC | CASLDRPYNEQFF | - | TRBJ2-1 | TRBV6-6 | -
TGTGCCAGCAGTCAAGGACAGGCGGCCTACGAGCAGTACTTC | CASSQGQAAYEQYF | - | TRBJ2-7 | TRBV5-4 | TRBD1
TGTGCCTGGAGTCCGATAGGACTAGCGGGGGGCCTCTCCTACAATGAGCAGTTCTTC | CAWSPIGLAGGLSYNEQFF | - | TRBJ2-1 | TRBV30 | TRBD2
TGTGCCAGCAGCGGGACTAGAGGGCTCGAGCAGTACTTC | CASSGTRGLEQYF | - | TRBJ2-7 | TRBV5-4 | TRBD2
TGCGCCAGCAGCTTGGAGGGAGACTATGGCTACACCTTC | CASSLEGDYGYTF | - | TRBJ1-2 | TRBV5-1 | -
TGTGCCAGCAGCTTGACTACCGGGGAGCTGTTTTTT | CASSLTTGELFF | - | TRBJ2-2 | TRBV5-6 | -
TGCGCCAGCAGCGCATATCGAGGGACAGGGAACACTGAAGCTTTCTTT | CASSAYRGTGNTEAFF | - | TRBJ1-1 | TRBV5-1 | TRBD1
TGCGCCAGCAGCCTAAACCCTTCTGACCCAAGGGGCTACACCTTC | CASSLNPSDPRGYTF | - | TRBJ1-2 | TRBV4-1 | -
TGCGCCAGCAGTGAAGGGGCGGGGGGTCCATACGAGCAGTACTTC | CASSEGAGGPYEQYF | - | TRBJ2-7 | TRBV10-2 | TRBD2
TGCAGTGGCCGACCAGACTATGAGCAGTTCTTC | CSGRPDYEQFF | - | TRBJ2-1 | TRBV20-1 | -
TGTGCCAGCATAGGGACAGGGGGCTACGAGCAGTACTTC | CASIGTGGYEQYF | - | TRBJ2-7 | TRBV6-1 | TRBD1
TGTGCCAGCAGTTCGGACGCGGGCCTGAGGGGGGGGGAGCTGTTTTTT | CASSSDAGLRGGELFF | - | TRBJ2-2 | TRBV28 | -
TGCAGCGCCGCAACACCCTACGAGCAGTACTTC | CSAATPYEQYF | - | TRBJ2-7 | TRBV29-1 | -
TGTGCCAGCAGCTTGGTTGGCGGGGGGCAAATTATCACAGATACGCAGTATTTT | CASSLVGGGQIITDTQYF | - | TRBJ2-3 | TRBV5-4 | TRBD2
TGTGCCAGTAGTATACAGTGGGGCGGGGAGCTGTTTTTT | CASSIQWGGELFF | - | TRBJ2-2 | TRBV19 | -
TGTGCCAGCAGTACCTCAGCGGCGGGTAACTACGAGCAGTACTTC | CASSTSAAGNYEQYF | once | TRBJ2-7 | TRBV27 | -
TGTGCCAGCAGCAAAGGTGGCGGGGAACAGACCAAAAACATTCAGTACTTC | CASSKGGGEQTKNIQYF | - | TRBJ2-4 | TRBV21-1 | -
TGTGCCAGCAGAAAAGGACGGGCAGAAGGTCAGCCCCAGCATTTT | CASRKGRAEGQPQHF | - | TRBJ1-5 | TRBV6-1 | -
TGCAGTGCTAGCCTGGATACGCAGTATTTT | CSASLDTQYF | - | TRBJ2-3 | TRBV20-1 | -
TGTGCCAGCAGGAACCGGGACCCTCGATCCTACGAGCAGTACTTC | CASRNRDPRSYEQYF | - | TRBJ2-7 | TRBV6-1 | -
TGTGCCAGCAGTCCTCTCCCCTACAATGAGCAGTTCTTC | CASSPLPYNEQFF | - | TRBJ2-1 | TRBV6-1 | -
TGTGCCAGCAGCTTAGCTCGCCGTGAGAGCACAGATACGCAGTATTTT | CASSLARRESTDTQYF | - | TRBJ2-3 | TRBV7-9 | -
TGTGCCAGCAGGGCCGACGTGGCTTACACTGAAGCTTTCTTT | CASRADVAYTEAFF | - | TRBJ1-1 | TRBV2 | -
TGTGCCAGTATCGGGGACCTACCCCCGAATCAGCCCCAGCATTTT | CASIGDLPPNQPQHF | once | TRBJ1-5 | TRBV19 | -
TGTGCCAGTAGTATTTCCGACGAGCAGTACTTC | CASSISDEQYF | - | TRBJ2-7 | TRBV19 | -
TGTGCCAGCAGCGTAACAGACTCCACTGAAGCTTTCTTT | CASSVTDSTEAFF | - | TRBJ1-1 | TRBV9 | -
TGTGCCACCGGGATGGAGAACACTGAAGCTTTCTTT | CATGMENTEAFF | - | TRBJ1-1 | TRBV5-4 | -
TGTGCCAGCGGAGCGGGAGGCGGGATATACACCGGGGAGCTGTTTTTT | CASGAGGGIYTGELFF | once | TRBJ2-2 | TRBV9 | TRBD2
TGCAGTGCTAGAGGGCGGTATGAAGCTTTCTTT | CSARGRYEAFF | - | TRBJ1-1 | TRBV20-1 | -
TGTGCCAGCAGAGGCGACAGGGGGCGTGGGGCCAGGGGCGAGCAGTACTTC | CASRGDRGRGARGEQYF | - | TRBJ2-7 | TRBV7-2 | TRBD1
TGCAGCGTTAGGGCTAGCGGGAGATCTCAAGAGACCCAGTACTTC | CSVRASGRSQETQYF | - | TRBJ2-5 | TRBV29-1 | TRBD2
TGTGCCAGCAGCTTAGTGCAGTCCCCCTCTAGGGAGCAGTACTTC | CASSLVQSPSREQYF | - | TRBJ2-7 | TRBV13 | -
TGTGCCAGCAGCGTAGCTGATACGCAGTATTTT | CASSVADTQYF | few | TRBJ2-3 | TRBV9 | -
TGTGCCAGCAGCTTGGAGGCAGGGGGAGAGTATGGCTACACCTTC | CASSLEAGGEYGYTF | once | TRBJ1-2 | TRBV5-4 | TRBD1
TGTGCCAGCAGTTCGCATCGGACTAGCGGGAGTTTAAGGAATGAGCAGTTCTTC | CASSSHRTSGSLRNEQFF | - | TRBJ2-1 | TRBV27 | TRBD2
TGTGCCAGCACCCGAACAGGGATCGGTAATTCACCCCTCCACTTT | CASTRTGIGNSPLHF | - | TRBJ1-6 | TRBV6-5 | -
TGTGCCAGCAGCCCTGCCAATGAGCAGTTCTTC | CASSPANEQFF | - | TRBJ2-1 | TRBV7-8 | -
TGTGCCAGCAGCCCACCAGGGGGCATGGCAGAAAAACTGTTTTTT | CASSPPGGMAEKLFF | - | TRBJ1-4 | TRBV27 | TRBD1
TGTGCCACCAGCACCCTCGAGAGGGGGACAGATACGCAGTATTTT | CATSTLERGTDTQYF | - | TRBJ2-3 | TRBV15 | -
TGCGCCAGCAGCTTAGACGAAGGCACAGATACGCAGTATTTT | CASSLDEGTDTQYF | - | TRBJ2-3 | TRBV5-1 | -
TGTGCCAGCAGTGTCGAAGCCGGACAGAACTACGAGCAGTACTTC | CASSVEAGQNYEQYF | - | TRBJ2-7 | TRBV6-4 | -
TGTGCCAGCAGTCTGCAGGGAAACCAAGAGACCCAGTACTTC | CASSLQGNQETQYF | - | TRBJ2-5 | TRBV14 | -
TGCGCCAGCAGCTTAGGGGTGTCGAAAGGAGAGACCCAGTACTTC | CASSLGVSKGETQYF | - | TRBJ2-5 | TRBV5-1 | -
TGTGCCAGCACCATAGACAGGGTGGTACACACCTTC | CASTIDRVVHTF | - | TRBJ1-2 | TRBV6-5 | TRBD1
TGTGCCAGCAGCGGGACAGGGAAGCGGGATGGCTACACCTTC | CASSGTGKRDGYTF | - | TRBJ1-2 | TRBV9 | TRBD1
TGTGCCAGCAGTGAAGTGAGTCACACCGGGGAGCTGTTTTTT | CASSEVSHTGELFF | - | TRBJ2-2 | TRBV6-1 | -
TGCGCCAGCAGCTTTGCGGCCGCTAGCACAGATACGCAGTATTTT | CASSFAAASTDTQYF | once | TRBJ2-3 | TRBV5-1 | -
TGTGCCAGCAGCCCGAGGGCCCGTACGTGGGGAGCGAACACTGAAGCTTTCTTT | CASSPRARTWGANTEAFF | few | TRBJ1-1 | TRBV7-2 | -
TGTGCCAGCAGACTGGGAGATTATAGCAATCAGCCCCAGCATTTT | CASRLGDYSNQPQHF | - | TRBJ1-5 | TRBV6-1 | -
TGTGCCAGCCCCACTCGAGACTTCACAGATACGCAGTATTTT | CASPTRDFTDTQYF | - | TRBJ2-3 | TRBV5-8 | -
TGTGCCAGCAGAGAAGGGGGCTTCGGGGAAAAACTGTTTTTT | CASREGGFGEKLFF | - | TRBJ1-4 | TRBV6-5 | TRBD1
TGTGCCAGCAGCTTGGAGGGTTCTTACCGAAACTATGGCTACACCTTC | CASSLEGSYRNYGYTF | - | TRBJ1-2 | TRBV5-5 | -
TGTGCCAGCAGCTTAGGGGCTTGGGCTAGAGGGATGAGTGAGCAGTTCTTC | CASSLGAWARGMSEQFF | - | TRBJ2-1 | TRBV11-2 | -
TGTGCCTGGAGCGGGGGGCCCAAAGCTTTCTTT | CAWSGGPKAFF | - | TRBJ1-1 | TRBV30 | -